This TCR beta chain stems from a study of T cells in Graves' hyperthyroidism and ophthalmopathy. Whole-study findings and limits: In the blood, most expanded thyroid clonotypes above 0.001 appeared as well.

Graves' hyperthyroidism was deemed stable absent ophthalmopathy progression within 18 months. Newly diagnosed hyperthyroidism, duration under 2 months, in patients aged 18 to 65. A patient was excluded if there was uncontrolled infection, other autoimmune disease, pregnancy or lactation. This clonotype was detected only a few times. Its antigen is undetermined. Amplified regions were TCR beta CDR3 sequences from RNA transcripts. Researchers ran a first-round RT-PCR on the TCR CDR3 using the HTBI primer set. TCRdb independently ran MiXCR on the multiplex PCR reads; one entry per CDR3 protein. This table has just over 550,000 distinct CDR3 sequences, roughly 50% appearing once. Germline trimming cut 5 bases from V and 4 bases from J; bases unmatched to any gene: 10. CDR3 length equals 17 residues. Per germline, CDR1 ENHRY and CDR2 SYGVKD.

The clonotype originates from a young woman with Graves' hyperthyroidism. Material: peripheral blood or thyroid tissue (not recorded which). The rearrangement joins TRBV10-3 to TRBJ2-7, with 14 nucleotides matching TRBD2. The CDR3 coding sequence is TGTGCCATCAGTACTCCGATGGGACTAGCGGGGGAATACGAGCAGTACTTC. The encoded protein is CAISTPMGLAGEYEQYF.